This T cell receptor beta chain was profiled in a study of siplizumab effects on memory and regulatory T cells. TCRdb keeps only in-frame clones here, not all; method: immunoSEQ multiplex PCR. Here the sample spans about 100,000 clones, 91% being singletons. Germline CDR1 is SGHNT and CDR2 is YYREEE (reference sequence). Trimming stripped 2 bases from V and 4 bases from J, with 13 bases between. This CDR3 is 15 amino acids long. The sample taken for sequencing was CD4+ T cells sorted from blood. This sequence was found in a human donor in good health. Some clones in this sample may be carry-over from other donors' samples. The J gene is TRBJ2-1, the V gene TRBV5-4; D is uncertain. CDR3 in amino acids: CASSFTGSRYNEQFF. The DNA of the CDR3 is TGTGCCAGCAGCTTTACCGGGTCTAGGTACAATGAGCAGTTCTTC.